The rows below give T cell receptor beta chains drawn from one sample of a study of blood T cell repertoires in COVID-19. Produced via immunoSEQ multiplex PCR; TCRdb's table is partial and in-frame only. This sample has 100,000 or so clones; roughly 79% occur once, and the top ten carry 8% to 13%. Sequencing was performed on peripheral blood. The receptors were sampled from a human donor in a cohort sampled during active COVID-19. The CDR3 runs from the conserved cysteine through the conserved F or W. The D gene is left open where the match is weak. Clone size appears in some rows only: once, few, many, or a class for an expanded clone.

abundance	v_gene	j_gene	d_gene	CDR3aa	CDR3nt
NA	TRBV19	TRBJ1-2	NA	CASSDHSDTANYGYTF	TGTGCCAGTAGCGACCATTCGGACACCGCTAACTATGGCTACACCTTC
NA	TRBV5-5	TRBJ2-5	TRBD2	CASSPGRRQETQYF	TGTGCCAGCAGCCCCGGGAGGCGGCAAGAGACCCAGTACTTC
NA	TRBV5-1	TRBJ2-6	TRBD1	CASRRGQGPDPSSGANVLTF	TGCGCCAGCAGGCGAGGACAGGGCCCGGACCCGAGCTCTGGGGCCAACGTCCTGACTTTC
NA	TRBV28	TRBJ2-7	TRBD2	CASSQGRTSGISYEQYF	TGTGCCAGCAGCCAGGGGCGGACTAGCGGAATCTCCTACGAGCAGTACTTC
NA	TRBV7-2	TRBJ2-5	NA	CASSQNRDSQETQYF	TGTGCCAGCAGCCAGAACAGGGATTCGCAAGAGACCCAGTACTTC
NA	TRBV25-1	TRBJ1-2	NA	CASSDLGASGYTF	TGTGCCAGCAGTGATTTGGGGGCTAGTGGCTACACCTTC
NA	TRBV19	TRBJ1-2	TRBD1	CASTRTGADGYTF	TGTGCCAGTACCCGGACAGGGGCGGATGGCTACACCTTC
NA	TRBV6-2/TRBV6-3	TRBJ1-2	NA	CASSYNQRGAYGYTF	TGTGCCAGCAGTTACAACCAACGGGGGGCCTATGGCTACACCTTC
few	TRBV7-2	TRBJ2-7	NA	CASSLTSSYEQYF	TGTGCCAGCAGCTTAACTAGCTCATACGAGCAGTACTTC
few	TRBV10-3	TRBJ1-1	NA	CAISERGAEAFF	TGTGCCATCAGTGAGAGGGGTGCTGAAGCTTTCTTT
once	TRBV14	TRBJ1-5	NA	CASSRTIRAGGNQPQHF	TGTGCCAGCAGCCGGACGATTCGGGCGGGTGGCAATCAGCCCCAGCATTTT
NA	TRBV6-5	TRBJ1-1	NA	CASRQRFSDTEAFF	TGTGCCAGCCGGCAGCGCTTTTCGGACACTGAAGCTTTCTTT
NA	TRBV3-1/TRBV3-2	TRBJ1-1	NA	CASSQWGVNTEAFF	TGTGCCAGCAGCCAGTGGGGGGTGAACACTGAAGCTTTCTTT
NA	TRBV6-4	TRBJ1-5	NA	CASSDSISVFMKQPQHF	TGTGCCAGCAGTGACTCTATTTCGGTCTTTATGAAACAGCCCCAGCATTTT
NA	TRBV30	TRBJ2-6	NA	CAFTRGNSRSGANVLTF	TGTGCCTTCACACGGGGAAACAGTCGCTCTGGGGCCAACGTCCTGACTTTC
once	TRBV5-5	TRBJ2-7	TRBD2	CASSRQLGTSGIIHEQYF	TGTGCCAGCAGCAGGCAACTGGGGACTAGCGGGATCATCCACGAGCAGTACTTC
NA	TRBV4-1	TRBJ1-2	TRBD1	CASSQTGVDPFGYTF	TGCGCCAGCAGCCAGACAGGGGTGGATCCCTTTGGCTACACCTTC
NA	TRBV30	TRBJ2-7	NA	CAYRHTGSYYEQYF	TGTGCCTACCGACACACCGGGAGTTACTACGAGCAGTACTTC
NA	TRBV6-2/TRBV6-3	TRBJ2-3	TRBD2	CASSPLAAPGEYF	TGTGCCAGCAGTCCCCTAGCGGCCCCTGGAGAGTATTTT
NA	TRBV19	TRBJ1-1	NA	CASSTTGRQTEAFF	TGTGCCAGTAGTACGACAGGCCGCCAAACTGAAGCTTTCTTT
NA	TRBV4-3	TRBJ1-4	NA	CASSPTYFSEKLFF	TGCGCCAGCAGTCCGACATATTTCTCTGAAAAACTGTTTTTT
NA	TRBV7-9	TRBJ2-4	TRBD2	CASSFYRLAGAKNIQYF	TGTGCCAGCAGCTTTTATCGACTAGCGGGAGCCAAAAACATTCAGTACTTC
NA	TRBV30	TRBJ2-5	NA	CAWYPKSGQPTKTQETQYF	TGTGCCTGGTACCCCAAATCCGGACAGCCAACTAAAACCCAAGAGACCCAGTACTTC
once	TRBV24-1	TRBJ2-7	TRBD1	CATSDFGQGAGEQYF	TGTGCCACCAGTGATTTCGGACAGGGGGCGGGCGAGCAGTACTTC
NA	TRBV7-2	TRBJ2-3	NA	CASSLGRSDTQYF	TGTGCCAGCAGCTTGGGGAGATCAGATACGCAGTATTTT
NA	TRBV9	TRBJ2-3	NA	CASSGPQVRTDTQYF	TGTGCCAGCAGCGGACCACAGGTACGCACAGATACGCAGTATTTT
NA	TRBV18	TRBJ2-7	TRBD1	CASSAGQGSNEQYF	TGTGCCAGCTCCGCGGGACAGGGTTCGAACGAGCAGTACTTC
NA	TRBV7-6	TRBJ2-3	NA	CASSSIRTDRDTQYF	TGTGCCAGCAGCTCTATTAGGACAGACAGGGATACGCAGTATTTT
NA	TRBV19	TRBJ2-3	NA	CASSPRAGATDTQYF	TGTGCCAGTAGCCCCAGGGCGGGGGCCACAGATACGCAGTATTTT
NA	TRBV9	TRBJ2-7	TRBD2	CASSAGGREQYF	TGTGCCAGCAGCGCGGGGGGGAGAGAGCAGTACTTC
NA	TRBV6-6	TRBJ1-1	NA	CASRPRVGTEAFF	TGTGCCAGCAGACCCAGGGTCGGCACTGAAGCTTTCTTT
NA	TRBV27	TRBJ1-3	NA	CASRGVGYTIYF	TGTGCCAGCAGAGGGGTTGGGTACACCATATATTTT
NA	TRBV6-5	TRBJ1-5	NA	CASSYSRFNQPQHF	TGTGCCAGCAGTTACTCGAGGTTTAATCAGCCCCAGCATTTT
NA	TRBV6-6	TRBJ2-7	TRBD2	CASSRSGSSYEQYF	TGTGCCAGCAGTCGCAGCGGGAGCTCCTACGAGCAGTACTTC
once	TRBV11-2	TRBJ2-7	TRBD1	CASSPGTGSAYEQYF	TGTGCCAGCAGTCCCGGGACAGGGTCGGCCTACGAGCAGTACTTC
NA	TRBV9	TRBJ1-6	TRBD1	CASSAEGTGANSPLHF	TGTGCCAGCAGCGCAGAGGGGACAGGGGCGAATTCACCCCTCCACTTT
NA	TRBV28	TRBJ1-6	NA	CASSSGAGSPLHF	TGTGCCAGCAGTTCCGGGGCGGGGTCACCCCTCCACTTT
NA	TRBV6-2/TRBV6-3	TRBJ1-1	NA	CASSDGQTNTEAFF	TGTGCCAGCAGCGACGGACAGACGAACACTGAAGCTTTCTTT
NA	TRBV5-1	TRBJ2-1	NA	CASSLSPGNNEQFF	TGCGCCAGCAGCTTGTCACCCGGGAACAATGAGCAGTTCTTC
NA	TRBV7-9	TRBJ2-1	TRBD2	CASSRVGIRLAGVNEQFF	TGTGCCAGCAGCCGAGTCGGCATTAGACTAGCGGGGGTCAATGAGCAGTTCTTC
NA	TRBV19	TRBJ2-6	TRBD1	CASSTGTGIAGANVLTF	TGTGCCAGTAGTACCGGGACAGGGATCGCTGGGGCCAACGTCCTGACTTTC
NA	TRBV15	TRBJ2-3	NA	CATSRDNGAHWPPDTQYF	TGTGCCACCAGCAGAGATAATGGGGCCCACTGGCCACCAGATACGCAGTATTTT